This passage covers 9 T cell receptor beta chains from one sample sequenced in a study of tumor-infiltrating lymphocytes in oesophageal squamous cell carcinoma. TCRdb processed the PCR reads anew with MiXCR; each CDR3 protein has one entry. The sample yields around 18,000 distinct CDR3 sequences, nearly 45% seen once. Sequencing was carried out using esophageal tumor tissue. Every receptor here comes from a male donor with esophageal squamous cell carcinoma.

This clonotype was observed at least ten times. This sequence joins TRBV6-1 and TRBJ1-5, with unresolved D. The germline CDR1 and CDR2 sequences are MNHNS and SASEGT. Trimming removed 7 bases at V and 2 bases at J, with 12 bases between. There are 14 residues in the CDR3. CDR3 residues: CASMAGIGNQPQHF. The DNA of the CDR3 is TGTGCCAGCATGGCGGGGATCGGCAATCAGCCCCAGCATTTT.

This clonotype has ten or more counts. The CDR3 DNA sequence: TGTGCCAGCAGCCCCCCCGTCACTCGCCTGTACAATGAGCAGTTCTTC. Translating gives CASSPPVTRLYNEQFF. The chain combines TRBV7-2 with TRBJ2-1; D not resolved. With 5 bases removed from V and 4 bases from J, the gap between germline ends came to 18 bases. Germline values: CDR1 SGHTA, CDR2 FQGNSA. The CDR3 runs 16 residues.

This clonotype appeared many times. The chain has TRBV27 and TRBJ2-2, with TRBD1 matching over 7 bases. CDR1 MNHEY and CDR2 SMNVEV come from the germline V gene (reference sequence). This CDR3 comprises 14 residues. V trimming: 5 bases; J trimming: 4 bases; junction bases outside the gene matches: 4. The CDR3 region has the DNA TGTGCCAGCAGTCTGACAGGGTTCACCGGGGAGCTGTTTTTT. Translating gives CASSLTGFTGELFF.

This clonotype has ten or more counts. The chain joins TRBV18 to TRBJ1-2; maybe TRBD1 (5 bases). The CDR3 is made up of 14 amino acids. From germline, CDR1 is KGHSH and CDR2 LQKENI. V lost 2 bases and J lost 7, with 14 bases in between. This chain's CDR3 is CASSPGFREIGYTF. The CDR3 nucleotides are TGTGCCAGCTCACCAGGTTTCAGGGAAATTGGCTACACCTTC.

Comments on this clonotype: At one boundary the junction diverges from the germline segment, which might be a read error. The genes are TRBV6-1 and TRBJ1-1; 10 bases fit TRBD1. The CDR3 has 13 residues. The germline CDR1 and CDR2 sequences are MNHNS and SASEGT. The CDR3 coding sequence is TGTGCCAGCAGTGACGGGACAGGGGCTCTGGTCGTCTTT. Its translation: CASSDGTGALVVF.

This clonotype came up many times. V and J are TRBV11-2 and TRBJ2-3; a weak D match, TRBD1 (6 bases). Trimming shortened V by 2 bases and J by 5 bases, and 14 bases separated the two germline ends. This CDR3 has 15 residues. Germline V gene sequence: CDR1 SGHAT, CDR2 FQNNGV. For the CDR3, the DNA is TGTGCCAGCAGCTTATCAGGGGTCGCCGGAGATACGCAGTATTTT. Its translation is CASSLSGVAGDTQYF.

CDR3 coding DNA: TGTGCCAGCAGCTCTGGGACTAGCGGGACAGATACGCAGTATTTT. Translating gives CASSSGTSGTDTQYF. The J gene is TRBJ2-3, the V gene TRBV5-6, with 12 bases fitting TRBD2. V shed 3 bases, J shed 3 bases, and the junction held 2 bases outside the gene matches. The CDR3 totals 15 residues. The germline gives CDR1 SGHDT, CDR2 YYEEEE.

This clonotype was detected once. This CDR3 is CASSSTSGVLGEQYF. DNA of the CDR3: TGTGCCAGCAGCTCGACTAGCGGGGTATTGGGTGAGCAGTACTTC. The chain combines TRBV7-1 with TRBJ2-3; 11 positions match TRBD2. The J call could be wrong; TRBJ2-7 is a better fit for the DNA end. TRBV7-1 belongs to the ORF category, with a function that is uncertain. The CDR3 runs to 15 residues.

This clonotype was observed at least ten times. V and J are TRBV10-3 and TRBJ2-5; 7 bases are shared with TRBD1. The CDR3 is made up of 14 amino acids. Trimming cost V 6 bases and J 2 bases; bases outside gene matches: 6. Germline CDR1 ENHRY, CDR2 SYGVKD. CDR3 DNA sequence: TGTGCCATCAGGGCCGGGACAGCACAAGAGACCCAGTACTTC. Translation: CAIRAGTAQETQYF.